This T cell receptor beta chain was obtained from a study of blood T cell repertoires in COVID-19. Study context: Acute and convalescent COVID-19 specimens originated in the United States, Italy and Spain. PBMCs, B-cell-depleted T cells, or T cells provided the cDNA or gDNA that made up the material.

Germline V gives CDR1 SGHRS, CDR2 YFSETQ. The CDR3 has 13 amino acids. Trimming removed 0 bases at V and 5 bases at J, with 9 bases between. Clones were read by immunoSEQ multiplex PCR, and TCRdb kept only the in-frame ones, dropping some. The sample yields 70,000 or so clones, over 65% seen once. This clone has a handful of counts. The V gene is TRBV5-1, the J gene TRBJ2-7; D is possibly TRBD2 (5 bases). What was sequenced was peripheral blood. This TCR was recovered from a woman aged 65 to 85 with acute or convalescent COVID-19. CDR3 amino acids: CASSLVRGDEQYF. The CDR3 coding sequence is TGCGCCAGCAGCTTGGTACGGGGAGACGAGCAGTACTTC.